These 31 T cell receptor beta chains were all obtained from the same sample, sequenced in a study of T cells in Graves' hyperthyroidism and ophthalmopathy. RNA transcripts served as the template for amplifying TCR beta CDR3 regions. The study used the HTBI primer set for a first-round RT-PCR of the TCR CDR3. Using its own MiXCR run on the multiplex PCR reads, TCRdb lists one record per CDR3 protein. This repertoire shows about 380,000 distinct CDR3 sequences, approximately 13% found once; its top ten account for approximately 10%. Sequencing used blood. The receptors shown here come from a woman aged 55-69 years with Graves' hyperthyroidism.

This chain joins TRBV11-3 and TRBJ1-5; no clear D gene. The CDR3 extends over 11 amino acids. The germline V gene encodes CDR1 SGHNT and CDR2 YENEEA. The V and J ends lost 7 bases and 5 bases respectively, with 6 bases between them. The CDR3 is CASNRDQPQHF. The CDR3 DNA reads TGTGCCAGCAATCGGGATCAGCCCCAGCATTTT.

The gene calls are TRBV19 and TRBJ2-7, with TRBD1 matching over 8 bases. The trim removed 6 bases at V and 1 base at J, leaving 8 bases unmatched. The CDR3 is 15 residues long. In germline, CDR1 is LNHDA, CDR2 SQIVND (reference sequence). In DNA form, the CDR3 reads TGTGCCAGTAGAAAGGACAGGGATCCGTCCTACGAGCAGTACTTC. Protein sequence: CASRKDRDPSYEQYF.

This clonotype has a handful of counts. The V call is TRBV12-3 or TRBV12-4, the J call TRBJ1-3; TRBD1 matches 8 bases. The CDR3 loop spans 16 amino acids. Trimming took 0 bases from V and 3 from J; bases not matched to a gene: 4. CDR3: CASSLARRGLGNTIYF. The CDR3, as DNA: TGTGCCAGCAGTTTAGCGCGCAGGGGGCTTGGAAACACCATATATTTT.

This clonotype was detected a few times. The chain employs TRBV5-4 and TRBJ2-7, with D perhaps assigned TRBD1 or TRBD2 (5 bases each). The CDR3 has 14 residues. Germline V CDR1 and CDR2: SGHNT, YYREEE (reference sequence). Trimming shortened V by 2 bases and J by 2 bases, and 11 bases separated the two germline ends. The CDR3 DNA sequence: TGTGCCAGCAGCTTCCCGGGACGTCCCTACGAGCAGTACTTC. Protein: CASSFPGRPYEQYF.

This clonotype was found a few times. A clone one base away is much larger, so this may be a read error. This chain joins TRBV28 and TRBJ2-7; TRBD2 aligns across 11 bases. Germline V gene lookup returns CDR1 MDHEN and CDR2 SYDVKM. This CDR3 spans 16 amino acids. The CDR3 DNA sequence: TGTGCCAGCAGCAGTCCCGGGACTAGCGGTTCCTACGGGCAGTACTTC. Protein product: CASSSPGTSGSYGQYF.

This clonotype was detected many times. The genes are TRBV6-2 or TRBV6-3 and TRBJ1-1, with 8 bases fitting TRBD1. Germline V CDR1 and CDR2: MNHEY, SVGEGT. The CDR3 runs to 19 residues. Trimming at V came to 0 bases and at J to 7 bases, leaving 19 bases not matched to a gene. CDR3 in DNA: TGTGCCAGCAGTTACTCGACCGGGACAGGATGGGGTAGGGGCGGTGAAGCTTTCTTT. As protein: CASSYSTGTGWGRGGEAFF.

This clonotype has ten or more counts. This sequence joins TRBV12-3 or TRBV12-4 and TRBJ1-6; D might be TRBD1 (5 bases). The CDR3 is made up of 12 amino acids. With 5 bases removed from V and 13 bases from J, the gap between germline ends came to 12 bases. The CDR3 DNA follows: TGTGCCAGCAGTCATGCCCGGGGGCCCCTCCACTTT. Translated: CASSHARGPLHF.

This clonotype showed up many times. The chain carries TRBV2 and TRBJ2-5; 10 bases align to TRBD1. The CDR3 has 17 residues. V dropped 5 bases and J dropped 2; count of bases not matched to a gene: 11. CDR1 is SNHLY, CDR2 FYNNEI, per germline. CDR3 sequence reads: CASSHYDRGLLQETQYF. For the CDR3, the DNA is TGTGCCAGCAGTCACTATGACAGGGGGCTCCTGCAAGAGACCCAGTACTTC.

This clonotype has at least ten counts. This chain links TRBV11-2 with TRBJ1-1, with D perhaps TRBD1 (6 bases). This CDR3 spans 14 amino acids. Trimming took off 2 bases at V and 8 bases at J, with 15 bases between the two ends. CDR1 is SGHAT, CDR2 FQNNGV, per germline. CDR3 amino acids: CASSLQGTASEAFF. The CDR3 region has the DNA TGTGCCAGCAGCTTACAGGGGACTGCCTCCGAAGCTTTCTTT. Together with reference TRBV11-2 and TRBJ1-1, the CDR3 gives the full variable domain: EAGVAQSPRYKIIEKRQSVAFWCNPISGHATLYWYQQILGQGPKLLIQFQNNGVVDDSQLPKDRFSAERLKGVDSTLKIQPAKLEDSAVYLCASSLQGTASEAFFGQGTRLTVV.

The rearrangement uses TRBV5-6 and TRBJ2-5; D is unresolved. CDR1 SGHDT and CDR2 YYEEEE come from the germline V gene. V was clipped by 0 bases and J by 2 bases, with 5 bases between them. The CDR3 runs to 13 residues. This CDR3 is CASSLEQQETQYF. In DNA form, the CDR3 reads TGTGCCAGCAGCTTGGAACAGCAAGAGACCCAGTACTTC.

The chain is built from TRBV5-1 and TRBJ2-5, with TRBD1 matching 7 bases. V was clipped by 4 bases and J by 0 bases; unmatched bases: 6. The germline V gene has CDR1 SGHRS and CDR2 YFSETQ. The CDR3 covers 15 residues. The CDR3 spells CASSPGQVYQETQYF. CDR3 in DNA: TGCGCCAGCAGCCCTGGACAGGTTTACCAAGAGACCCAGTACTTC.

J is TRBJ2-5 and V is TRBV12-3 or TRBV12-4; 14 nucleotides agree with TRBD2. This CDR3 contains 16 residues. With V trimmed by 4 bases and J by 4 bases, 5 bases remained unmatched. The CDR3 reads CASSSWTSGRLETQYF. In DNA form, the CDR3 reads TGTGCCAGCAGTTCCTGGACTAGCGGGAGGTTAGAGACCCAGTACTTC.

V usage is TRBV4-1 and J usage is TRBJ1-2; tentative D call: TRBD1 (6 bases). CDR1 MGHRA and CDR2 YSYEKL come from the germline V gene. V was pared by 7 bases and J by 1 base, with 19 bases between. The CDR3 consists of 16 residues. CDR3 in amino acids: CASNSPGRGRNYGYTF. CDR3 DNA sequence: TGCGCCAGCAATTCCCCCGGCCGGGGGCGTAACTATGGCTACACCTTC.

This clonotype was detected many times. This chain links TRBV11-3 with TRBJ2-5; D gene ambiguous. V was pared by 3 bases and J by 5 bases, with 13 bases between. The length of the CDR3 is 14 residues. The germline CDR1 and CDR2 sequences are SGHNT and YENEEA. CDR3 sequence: CASSLSELSETQYF. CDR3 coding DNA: TGTGCCAGCAGCTTGTCGGAACTTTCGGAGACCCAGTACTTC.

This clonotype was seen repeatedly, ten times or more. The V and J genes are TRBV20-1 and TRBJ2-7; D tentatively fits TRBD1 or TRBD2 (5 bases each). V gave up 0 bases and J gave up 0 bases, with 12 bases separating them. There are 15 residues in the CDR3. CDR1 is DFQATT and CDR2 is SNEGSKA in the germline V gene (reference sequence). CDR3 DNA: TGCAGTGCTAGAGAGCCGGGACCGCGCTCCTACGAGCAGTACTTC. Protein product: CSAREPGPRSYEQYF.

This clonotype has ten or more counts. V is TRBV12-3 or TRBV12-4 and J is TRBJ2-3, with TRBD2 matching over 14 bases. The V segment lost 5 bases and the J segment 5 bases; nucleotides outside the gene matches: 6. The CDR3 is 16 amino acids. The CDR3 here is CASSMGLAGAGDTQYF. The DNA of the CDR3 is TGTGCCAGCAGTATGGGACTAGCGGGAGCTGGAGATACGCAGTATTTT.

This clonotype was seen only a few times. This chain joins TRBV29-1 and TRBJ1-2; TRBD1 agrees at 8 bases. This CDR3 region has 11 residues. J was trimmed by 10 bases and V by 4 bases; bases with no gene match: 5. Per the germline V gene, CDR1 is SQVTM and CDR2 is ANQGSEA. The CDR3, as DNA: TGCAGCGTTGGGGAACAGGGGGTCTACACCTTC. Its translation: CSVGEQGVYTF.

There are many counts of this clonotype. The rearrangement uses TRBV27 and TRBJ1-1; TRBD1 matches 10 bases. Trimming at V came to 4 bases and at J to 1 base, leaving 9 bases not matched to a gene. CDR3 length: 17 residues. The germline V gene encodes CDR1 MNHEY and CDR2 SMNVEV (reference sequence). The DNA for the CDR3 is TGTGCCAGCAGTTCCGACAGGGGGCTGGGTTCGAACACTGAAGCTTTCTTT. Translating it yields CASSSDRGLGSNTEAFF.

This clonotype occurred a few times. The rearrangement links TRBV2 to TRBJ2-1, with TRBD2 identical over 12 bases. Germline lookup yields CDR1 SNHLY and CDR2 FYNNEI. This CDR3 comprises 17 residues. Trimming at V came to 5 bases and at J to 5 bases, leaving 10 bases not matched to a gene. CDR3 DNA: TGTGCCAGCAGTCCCTCCTGGGGGACTAGCGGGCACAATGAGCAGTTCTTC. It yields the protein CASSPSWGTSGHNEQFF.

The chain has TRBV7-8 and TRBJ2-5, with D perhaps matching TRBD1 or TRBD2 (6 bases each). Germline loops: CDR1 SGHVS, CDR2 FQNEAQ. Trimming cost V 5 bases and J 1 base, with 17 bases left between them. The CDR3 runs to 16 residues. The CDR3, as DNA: TGTGCCAGCAGCAGGGGGGTGTCCCTCGGCCAAGAGACCCAGTACTTC. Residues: CASSRGVSLGQETQYF.

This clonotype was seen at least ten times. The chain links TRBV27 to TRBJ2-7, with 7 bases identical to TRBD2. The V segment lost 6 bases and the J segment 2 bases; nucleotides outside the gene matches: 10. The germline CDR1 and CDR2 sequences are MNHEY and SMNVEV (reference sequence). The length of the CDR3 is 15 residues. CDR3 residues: CASSTGRGRAYEQYF. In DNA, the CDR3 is TGTGCCAGCAGCACCGGTCGGGGGAGGGCCTACGAGCAGTACTTC.

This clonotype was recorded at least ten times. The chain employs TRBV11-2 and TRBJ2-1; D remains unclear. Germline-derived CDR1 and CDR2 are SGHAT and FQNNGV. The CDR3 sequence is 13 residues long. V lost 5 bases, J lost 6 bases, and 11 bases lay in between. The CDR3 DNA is TGTGCCAGCAGCCCCGAGTGGGGCAATGAGCAGTTCTTC. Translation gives CASSPEWGNEQFF.

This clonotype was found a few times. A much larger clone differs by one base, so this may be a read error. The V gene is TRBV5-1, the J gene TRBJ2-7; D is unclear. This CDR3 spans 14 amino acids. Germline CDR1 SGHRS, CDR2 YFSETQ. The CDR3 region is CASSLGAQAYEQCF. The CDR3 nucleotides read TGCGCCAGCAGCTTGGGGGCCCAAGCCTACGAGCAGTGCTTC.

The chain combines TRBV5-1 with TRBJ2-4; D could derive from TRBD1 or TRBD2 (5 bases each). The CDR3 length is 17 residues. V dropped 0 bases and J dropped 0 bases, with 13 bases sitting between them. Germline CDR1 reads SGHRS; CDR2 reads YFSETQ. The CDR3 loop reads CASSLDFLRGAKNIQYF. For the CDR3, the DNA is TGCGCCAGCAGCTTGGATTTTCTGAGGGGAGCCAAAAACATTCAGTACTTC.

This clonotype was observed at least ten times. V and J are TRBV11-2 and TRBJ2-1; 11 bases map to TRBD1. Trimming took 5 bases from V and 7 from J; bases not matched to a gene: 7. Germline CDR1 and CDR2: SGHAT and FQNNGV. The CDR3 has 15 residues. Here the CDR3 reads CASSPLGTGGNEQFF. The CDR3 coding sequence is TGTGCCAGCAGCCCGCTGGGGACAGGGGGAAATGAGCAGTTCTTC.

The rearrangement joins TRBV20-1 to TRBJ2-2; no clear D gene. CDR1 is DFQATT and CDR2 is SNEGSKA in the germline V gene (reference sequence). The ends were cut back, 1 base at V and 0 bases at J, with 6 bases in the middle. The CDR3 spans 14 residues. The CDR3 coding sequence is TGCAGTGCTAGAGCTCGGCCGAACACCGGGGAGCTGTTTTTT. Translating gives CSARARPNTGELFF.

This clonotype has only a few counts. CDR3 sequence reads: CASSPAGPHNEQFF. The CDR3 DNA reads TGTGCCAGCTCCCCGGCGGGCCCCCACAATGAGCAGTTCTTC. V is TRBV18 and J is TRBJ2-1; D perhaps matches TRBD2 (5 bases). The CDR3 totals 14 residues. The V gene lost 6 bases and the J gene lost 5 bases, with 14 bases spanning the gap. The germline V gene encodes CDR1 KGHSH and CDR2 LQKENI.

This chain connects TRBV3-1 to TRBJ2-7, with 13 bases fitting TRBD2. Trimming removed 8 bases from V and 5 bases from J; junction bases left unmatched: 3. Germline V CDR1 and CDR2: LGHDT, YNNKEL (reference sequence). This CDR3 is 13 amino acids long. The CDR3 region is CASGTSGTNEQYF. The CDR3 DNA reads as TGTGCCAGCGGGACTAGCGGGACCAACGAGCAGTACTTC.

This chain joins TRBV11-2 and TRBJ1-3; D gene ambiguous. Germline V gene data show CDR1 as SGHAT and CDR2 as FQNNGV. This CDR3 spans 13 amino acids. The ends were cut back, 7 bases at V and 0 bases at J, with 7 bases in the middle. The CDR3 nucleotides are TGTGCCAGCACCCAGAGCTCTGGAAACACCATATATTTT. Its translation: CASTQSSGNTIYF. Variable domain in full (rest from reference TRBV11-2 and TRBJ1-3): EAGVAQSPRYKIIEKRQSVAFWCNPISGHATLYWYQQILGQGPKLLIQFQNNGVVDDSQLPKDRFSAERLKGVDSTLKIQPAKLEDSAVYLCASTQSSGNTIYFGEGSWLTVV.

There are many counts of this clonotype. CDR3 residues: CASSPAFTDTQYF. CDR3 in DNA: TGTGCCAGCTCACCAGCCTTTACAGATACGCAGTATTTT. The chain recombines TRBV18 with TRBJ2-3; no firm D call. V was pared by 2 bases and J by 3 bases, with 6 bases between. Germline CDR1 KGHSH, CDR2 LQKENI. This CDR3 has 13 amino acids.

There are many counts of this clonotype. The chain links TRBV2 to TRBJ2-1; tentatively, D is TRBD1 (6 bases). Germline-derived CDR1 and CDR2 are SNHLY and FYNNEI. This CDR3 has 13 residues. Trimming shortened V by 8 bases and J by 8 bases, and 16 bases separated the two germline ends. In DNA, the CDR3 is TGTGCCAGCCAACAGGGATCCGGCGATGAGCAGTTCTTC. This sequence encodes CASQQGSGDEQFF.